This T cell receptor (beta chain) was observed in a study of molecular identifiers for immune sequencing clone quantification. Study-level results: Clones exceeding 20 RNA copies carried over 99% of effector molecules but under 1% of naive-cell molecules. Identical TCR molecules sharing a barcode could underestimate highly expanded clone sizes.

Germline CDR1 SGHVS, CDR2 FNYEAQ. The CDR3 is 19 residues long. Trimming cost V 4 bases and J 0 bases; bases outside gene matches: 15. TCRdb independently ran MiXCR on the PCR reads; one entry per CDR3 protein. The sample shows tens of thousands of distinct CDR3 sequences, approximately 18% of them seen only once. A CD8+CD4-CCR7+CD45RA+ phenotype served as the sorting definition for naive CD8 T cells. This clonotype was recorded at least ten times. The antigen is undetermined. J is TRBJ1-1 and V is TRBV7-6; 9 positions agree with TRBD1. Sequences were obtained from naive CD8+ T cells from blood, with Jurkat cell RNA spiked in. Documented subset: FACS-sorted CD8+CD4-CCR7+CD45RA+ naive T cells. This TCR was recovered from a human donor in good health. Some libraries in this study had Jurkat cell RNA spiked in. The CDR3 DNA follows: TGTGCCAGCAGCTCAAGTAATGTCCCGGGACAGGGCGTGAACACTGAAGCTTTCTTT. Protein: CASSSSNVPGQGVNTEAFF.